Following are 14 T cell receptor beta chains from one sample sequenced in a study of T cell responses to AZD1222 COVID-19 vaccine. This table comes from immunoSEQ multiplex PCR, and its TCRdb copy is limited to in-frame clones, with some not included. The sample has roughly 84,000 clones, around 90% seen once. Sequencing used peripheral blood, obtained on day 0 of AZD1222 vaccination. The receptor source for this set is an adult in good health.

The V gene is TRBV6-4, the J gene TRBJ2-1; D call uncertain. The CDR3 extends over 13 amino acids. Looked up from germline, CDR1 is MRHNA and CDR2 is SNTAGT. Trimming took off 2 bases at V and 4 bases at J, with 6 bases between the two ends. CDR3 in DNA: TGTGCCAGCAGTGACGGAGATTACAATGAGCAGTTCTTC. It codes for CASSDGDYNEQFF.

The chain uses TRBV7-9 and TRBJ1-4; the match to TRBD1 covers 8 bases. J gave up 4 bases and V 1 base, and 14 bases lay outside the gene matches. The CDR3 runs 19 residues. Germline V gene lookup returns CDR1 SEHNR and CDR2 FQNEAQ (reference sequence). This CDR3 reads CASSLVSLRDRRFNEKLFF. Here the CDR3 DNA reads TGTGCCAGCAGCTTAGTCTCATTACGGGACAGGCGGTTTAATGAAAAACTGTTTTTT.

V usage is TRBV6-5 and J usage is TRBJ1-5; 7 bases agree with TRBD1. Germline-derived CDR1 and CDR2 are MNHEY and SVGAGI. The CDR3 runs 13 residues. The V segment lost 5 bases and the J segment 8 bases; nucleotides outside the gene matches: 6. In nucleotides, the CDR3 is TGTGCCAGCAGTAGACAGGGTGGGGAGCCCCAGCATTTT. Protein: CASSRQGGEPQHF.

This chain links TRBV4-1 with TRBJ1-5; a weak D match, TRBD1 (6 bases). The germline V gene encodes CDR1 MGHRA and CDR2 YSYEKL. V dropped 3 bases and J dropped 4 bases, with 16 bases sitting between them. The CDR3 is 16 amino acids. The CDR3 sequence is CASSHPLTGPNQPQHF. The CDR3 DNA sequence: TGCGCCAGCAGCCACCCGTTGACAGGTCCTAATCAGCCCCAGCATTTT.

The V and J genes are TRBV6-5 and TRBJ1-1; D remains unclear. Germline V gene lookup returns CDR1 MNHEY and CDR2 SVGAGI. Trimming pared 7 bases from V and 1 base from J, leaving 16 bases between. The CDR3 length is 15 residues. The CDR3 sequence is CASTTRSAWNTEAFF. As DNA, the CDR3 is TGTGCCAGCACTACTAGGAGTGCTTGGAACACTGAAGCTTTCTTT.

This sequence joins TRBV6-6 and TRBJ1-2; no clear D. In germline, CDR1 is MNHNY, CDR2 SVGAGI (reference sequence). This CDR3 is 13 amino acids long. The V end was cut by 2 bases, the J end by 4 bases, with 8 bases between. CDR3 sequence (DNA): TGTGCCAGCAGTTACGTAGGGCCCTATGGCTACACCTTC. Amino acids: CASSYVGPYGYTF.

A few counts support this clone. V and J are TRBV6-2 or TRBV6-3 and TRBJ2-7, with a tentative D call TRBD1 (6 bases). Trimming stripped 6 bases from V and 2 bases from J, with 14 bases between. Germline V CDR1 and CDR2: MNHEY, SVGEGT. This CDR3 region has 14 residues. In DNA form, the CDR3 reads TGTGCCAGCAGCCTCAGGGGCTCTACCTACGAGCAGTACTTC. It codes for CASSLRGSTYEQYF.

This rearrangement joins TRBV7-2 to TRBJ2-3; 8 nucleotides align to TRBD1. CDR3 size: 17 residues. Germline V gene sequence: CDR1 SGHTA, CDR2 FQGNSA. Losses at the gene ends were 0 bases for V and 2 bases for J; bases not matched to a gene: 7. The CDR3 nucleotides are TGTGCCAGCAGCTTAGCGCCGGACAGGGCTCTCACAGATACGCAGTATTTT. It specifies CASSLAPDRALTDTQYF.

This clone was counted between two and nine times. V usage is TRBV4-1 and J usage is TRBJ2-7; either TRBD1 or TRBD2 may supply D (5 bases each). Germline V gene sequence: CDR1 MGHRA, CDR2 YSYEKL. Trimming shortened V by 4 bases and J by 4 bases, and 11 bases separated the two germline ends. The CDR3 sequence is 13 residues long. CDR3: CASSPMGVYEQYF. The CDR3 DNA reads TGCGCCAGCAGCCCAATGGGGGTTTACGAGCAGTACTTC.

V and J are TRBV5-1 and TRBJ1-3; D gene unclear. The length of the CDR3 is 15 residues. CDR1 and CDR2 from the germline V gene are SGHRS and YFSETQ. Trimming stripped 0 bases from V and 0 bases from J, with 7 bases between. CDR3 DNA: TGCGCCAGCAGCTTGGTCGGGGTCTCTGGAAACACCATATATTTT. Translating it yields CASSLVGVSGNTIYF.

V is TRBV7-2 and J is TRBJ2-5; D unclear. This CDR3 has 12 residues. V was cut by 1 base and J by 3 bases, with 3 bases left in between. Germline V gene lookup returns CDR1 SGHTA and CDR2 FQGNSA. CDR3 sequence (DNA): TGTGCCAGCAGCTTAGGGGAAGAGACCCAGTACTTC. The encoded protein is CASSLGEETQYF.

This chain uses TRBV6-5 with TRBJ2-2; 9 nucleotides match TRBD1. The CDR3 totals 15 residues. The germline gives CDR1 MNHEY, CDR2 SVGAGI. V shed 7 bases, J shed 5 bases, and the junction held 8 bases outside the gene matches. CDR3 sequence reads: CASTQQGAGTGELFF. In DNA form, the CDR3 reads TGTGCCAGCACCCAACAGGGGGCCGGAACCGGGGAGCTGTTTTTT.

The rearrangement links TRBV7-3 to TRBJ2-5, with 7 bases matching TRBD1. The V and J ends lost 5 bases and 2 bases, in that order; junction bases with no gene match: 8. Germline lookup yields CDR1 SGHTA and CDR2 FQGTGA. The CDR3 totals 15 residues. The CDR3 DNA reads as TGTGCCAGCAGCGCATCTTCGGGACAGCAAGAGACCCAGTACTTC. Protein: CASSASSGQQETQYF. Variable domain in full (rest from reference TRBV7-3 and TRBJ2-5): GAGVSQTPSNKVTEKGKYVELRCDPISGHTALYWYRQSLGQGPEFLIYFQGTGAADDSGLPNDRFFAVRPEGSVSTLKIQRTERGDSAVYLCASSASSGQQETQYFGPGTRLLVL.

The chain employs TRBV4-3 and TRBJ1-2, with 9 bases that match TRBD1. With 1 base clipped from V and 6 bases from J, the junction kept 3 bases outside the gene matches. The CDR3 spans 14 residues. The germline CDR1 and CDR2 sequences are LGHNA and YSLEER. The CDR3 DNA reads TGCGCCAGCAGCCAAGGGGACAGGGACGATGGCTACACCTTC. It specifies CASSQGDRDDGYTF.